This T cell receptor (beta chain) stems from a study of T cell repertoires in cytomegalovirus infection. Across the whole study: Indications of both CMV infection and matching HLA type were provided by public TCR beta signatures. Overall study results and limits: Carriage of CMV together with the relevant HLA was identifiable through cumulative public TCR beta family frequency.

The germline V gene encodes CDR1 SGHKS and CDR2 YYEKEE (reference sequence). Trimming shortened V by 3 bases and J by 7 bases, and 13 bases separated the two germline ends. This CDR3 has 13 residues. TCRdb used MiXCR to reprocess the reads, holding one entry per CDR3 protein. Of about 160,000 distinct CDR3 sequences listed, roughly 15% are singletons. In this sample, this clonotype turned up a few times. Its antigen is not known. The rearrangement joins TRBV5-5 to TRBJ2-5; D is possibly TRBD2 (5 bases). Sequenced material: CD8+ T cells from PBMCs. The TCR was taken from a human donor in good health (CMV status not recorded). Some clones in this sample may be carry-over from other donors' samples. The CDR3 nucleotides are TGTGCCAGCAGCTCAACAGCGGCAGGGACCCAGTACTTC. Amino acid sequence: CASSSTAAGTQYF.